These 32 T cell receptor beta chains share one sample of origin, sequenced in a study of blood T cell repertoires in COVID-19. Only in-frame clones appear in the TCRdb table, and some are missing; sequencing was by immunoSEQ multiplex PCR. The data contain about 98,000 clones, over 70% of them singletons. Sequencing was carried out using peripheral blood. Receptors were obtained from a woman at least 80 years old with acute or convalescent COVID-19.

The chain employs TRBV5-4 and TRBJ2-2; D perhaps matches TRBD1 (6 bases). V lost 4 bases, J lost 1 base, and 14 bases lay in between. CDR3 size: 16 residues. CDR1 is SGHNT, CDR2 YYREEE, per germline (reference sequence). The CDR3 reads CASSRGRGVNTGELFF. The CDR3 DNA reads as TGTGCCAGCAGCCGTGGCAGGGGTGTGAACACCGGGGAGCTGTTTTTT.

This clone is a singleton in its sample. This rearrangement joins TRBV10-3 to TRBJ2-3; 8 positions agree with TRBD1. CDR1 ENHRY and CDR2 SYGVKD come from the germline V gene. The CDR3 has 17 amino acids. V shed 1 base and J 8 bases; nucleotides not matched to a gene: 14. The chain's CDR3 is CAISELSQGATLGTQYF. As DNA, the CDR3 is TGTGCCATCAGTGAGTTGTCTCAGGGGGCGACATTAGGTACGCAGTATTTT.

CDR3: CASSRGQGEYNEQFF. CDR3 DNA: TGTGCCAGCTCCCGGGGACAGGGAGAGTACAATGAGCAGTTCTTC. The chain joins TRBV18 to TRBJ2-1; 9 nucleotides match TRBD1. Unmatched junction bases numbered 7, after V lost 6 bases and J lost 4 bases. This CDR3 is built from 15 residues. CDR1 and CDR2 (germline): KGHSH, LQKENI.

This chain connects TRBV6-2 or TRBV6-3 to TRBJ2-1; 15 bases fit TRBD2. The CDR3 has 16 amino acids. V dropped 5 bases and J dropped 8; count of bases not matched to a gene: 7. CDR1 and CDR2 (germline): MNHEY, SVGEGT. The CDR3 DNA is TGTGCCAGCAGTAGCGGACTAGCGGGGGGGCCGTATGAGCAGTTCTTC. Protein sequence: CASSSGLAGGPYEQFF.

This chain's CDR3 is CASSLNGGAGQPQHF. CDR3 bases: TGCGCCAGCAGCTTGAATGGGGGGGCGGGACAGCCCCAGCATTTT. V is TRBV5-1 and J is TRBJ1-5, with D tentatively TRBD1 (6 bases). Germline CDR1 and CDR2: SGHRS and YFSETQ. CDR3 length: 15 amino acids. The V end lost 1 base, the J end lost 7 bases, and 15 bases lay between the germline ends.

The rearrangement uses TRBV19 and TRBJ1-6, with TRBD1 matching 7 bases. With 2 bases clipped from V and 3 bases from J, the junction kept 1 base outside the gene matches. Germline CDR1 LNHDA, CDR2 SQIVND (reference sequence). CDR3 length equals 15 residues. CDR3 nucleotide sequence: TGTGCCAGTAGTATAACAGGGGTCTATAATTCACCCCTCCACTTT. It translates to CASSITGVYNSPLHF. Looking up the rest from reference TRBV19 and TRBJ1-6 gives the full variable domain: DGGITQSPKYLFRKEGQNVTLSCEQNLNHDAMYWYRQDPGQGLRLIYYSQIVNDFQKGDIAEGYSVSREKKESFPLTVTSAQKNPTAFYLCASSITGVYNSPLHFGNGTRLTVT.

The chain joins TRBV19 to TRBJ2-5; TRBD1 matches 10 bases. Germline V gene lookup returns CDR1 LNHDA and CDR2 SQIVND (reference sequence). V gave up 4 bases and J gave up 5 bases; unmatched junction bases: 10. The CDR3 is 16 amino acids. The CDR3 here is CASSRPGTGVVETQYF. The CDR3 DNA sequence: TGTGCCAGTAGTAGGCCCGGGACAGGGGTTGTCGAGACCCAGTACTTC.

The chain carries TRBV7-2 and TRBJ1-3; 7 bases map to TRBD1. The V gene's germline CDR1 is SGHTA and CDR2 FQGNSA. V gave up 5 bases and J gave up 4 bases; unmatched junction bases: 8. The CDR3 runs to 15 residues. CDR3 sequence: CASSPQTGSGNTIYF. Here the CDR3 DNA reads TGTGCCAGCAGCCCCCAGACAGGGTCCGGAAACACCATATATTTT.

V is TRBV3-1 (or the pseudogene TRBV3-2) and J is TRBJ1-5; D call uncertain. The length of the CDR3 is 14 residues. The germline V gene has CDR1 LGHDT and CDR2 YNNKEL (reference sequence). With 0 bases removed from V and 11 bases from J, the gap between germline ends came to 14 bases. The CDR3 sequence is CASSQDLTTETQHF. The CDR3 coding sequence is TGTGCCAGCAGCCAAGATCTGACTACAGAGACCCAGCATTTT.

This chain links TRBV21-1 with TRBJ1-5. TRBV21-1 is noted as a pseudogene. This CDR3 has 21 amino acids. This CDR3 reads CASSIRGDRTKGTRGNQPQHF. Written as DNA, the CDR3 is TGTGCCAGCAGCATTAGGGGTGACAGGACAAAGGGGACTAGGGGCAATCAGCCCCAGCATTTT.

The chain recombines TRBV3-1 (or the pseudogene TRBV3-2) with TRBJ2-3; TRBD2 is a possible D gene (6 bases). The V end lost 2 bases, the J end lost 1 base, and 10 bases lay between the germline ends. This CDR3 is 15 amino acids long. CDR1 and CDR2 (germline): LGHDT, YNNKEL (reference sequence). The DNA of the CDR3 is TGTGCCAGCAGCCAATTTATAGCGGGCACAGATACGCAGTATTTT. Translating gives CASSQFIAGTDTQYF.

The CDR3 nucleotides are TGTGCCAGCAGCGTAGGACAGACTGGGAACACTGAAGCTTTCTTT. Translated, it gives CASSVGQTGNTEAFF. The chain combines TRBV9 with TRBJ1-1, with D possibly being TRBD1 (5 bases). V dropped 0 bases and J dropped 1 base, with 10 bases sitting between them. This CDR3 is 15 amino acids long. CDR1 and CDR2 from the germline V gene are SGDLS and YYNGEE.

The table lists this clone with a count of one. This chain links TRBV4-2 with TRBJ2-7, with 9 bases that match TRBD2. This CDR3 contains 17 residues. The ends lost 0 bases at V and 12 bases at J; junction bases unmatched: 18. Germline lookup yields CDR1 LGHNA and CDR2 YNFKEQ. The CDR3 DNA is TGTGCCAGCAGCCAAGATGCGATAGCGGGGGCCCTCGGTAACTTGTACGTC. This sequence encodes CASSQDAIAGALGNLYV.

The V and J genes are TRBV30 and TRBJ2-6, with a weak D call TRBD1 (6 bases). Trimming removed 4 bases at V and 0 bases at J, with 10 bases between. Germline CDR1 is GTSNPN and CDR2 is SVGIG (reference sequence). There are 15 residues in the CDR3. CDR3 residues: CAWTGAPSGANVLTF. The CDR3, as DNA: TGTGCCTGGACAGGGGCCCCCTCTGGGGCCAACGTCCTGACTTTC.

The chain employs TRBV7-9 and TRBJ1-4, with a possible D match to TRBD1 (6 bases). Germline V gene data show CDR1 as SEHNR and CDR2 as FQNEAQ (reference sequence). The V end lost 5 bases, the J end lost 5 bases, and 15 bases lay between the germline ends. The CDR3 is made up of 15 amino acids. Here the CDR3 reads CASSPRDTGNEKLFF. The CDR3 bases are TGTGCCAGCAGCCCAAGGGACACAGGAAATGAAAAACTGTTTTTT.

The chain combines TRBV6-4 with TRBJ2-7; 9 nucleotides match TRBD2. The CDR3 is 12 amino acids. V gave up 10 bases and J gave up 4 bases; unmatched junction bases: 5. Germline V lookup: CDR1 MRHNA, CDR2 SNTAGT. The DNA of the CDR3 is TGTGCCAACCTAGCGGGACTTTACGAGCAGTACGTC. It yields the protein CANLAGLYEQYV.

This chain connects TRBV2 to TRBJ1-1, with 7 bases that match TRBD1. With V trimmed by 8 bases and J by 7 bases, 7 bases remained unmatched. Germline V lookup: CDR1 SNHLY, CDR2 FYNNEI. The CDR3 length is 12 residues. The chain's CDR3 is CASSYRDSEAFF. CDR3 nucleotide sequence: TGTGCCAGCTCGTACCGGGACAGTGAAGCTTTCTTT.

CDR3 residues: CASGRQGRNTEAFF. As DNA, the CDR3 is TGTGCTAGTGGTCGACAGGGGAGGAACACTGAAGCTTTCTTT. The rearrangement uses TRBV12-5 and TRBJ1-1, with 8 bases that match TRBD1. Germline V gene lookup returns CDR1 LGHNT and CDR2 FRNRAP. The CDR3 has 14 residues. The J segment lost 1 base and the V segment lost 5 bases, leaving 3 bases of the junction unmatched.

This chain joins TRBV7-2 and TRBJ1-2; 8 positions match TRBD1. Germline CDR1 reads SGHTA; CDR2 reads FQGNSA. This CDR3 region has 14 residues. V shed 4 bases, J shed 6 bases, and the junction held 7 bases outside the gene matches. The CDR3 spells CASSSGQGMDGYTF. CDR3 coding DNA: TGTGCCAGCAGCTCAGGACAGGGCATGGATGGCTACACCTTC.

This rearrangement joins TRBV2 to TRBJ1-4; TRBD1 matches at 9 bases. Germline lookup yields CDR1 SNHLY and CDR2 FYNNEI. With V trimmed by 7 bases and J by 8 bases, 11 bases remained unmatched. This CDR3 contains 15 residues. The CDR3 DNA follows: TGTGCCAGCAACAATGTGGGACAGGGCCAAGAAAAACTGTTTTTT. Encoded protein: CASNNVGQGQEKLFF.

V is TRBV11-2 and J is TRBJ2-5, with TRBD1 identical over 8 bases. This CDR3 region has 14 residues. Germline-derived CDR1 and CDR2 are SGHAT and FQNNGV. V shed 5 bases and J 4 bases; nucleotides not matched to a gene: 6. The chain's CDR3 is CASSAIRGPETQYF. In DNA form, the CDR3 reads TGTGCCAGCAGCGCAATCAGGGGGCCAGAGACCCAGTACTTC.

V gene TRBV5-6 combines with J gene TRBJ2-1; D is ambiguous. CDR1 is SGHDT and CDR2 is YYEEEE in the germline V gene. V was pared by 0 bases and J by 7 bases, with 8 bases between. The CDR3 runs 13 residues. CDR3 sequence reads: CASSLGSINEQFF. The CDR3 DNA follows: TGTGCCAGCAGCTTGGGGAGTATTAATGAGCAGTTCTTC. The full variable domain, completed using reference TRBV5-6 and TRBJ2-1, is DAGVTQSPTHLIKTRGQQVTLRCSPKSGHDTVSWYQQALGQGPQFIFQYYEEEERQRGNFPDRFSGHQFPNYSSELNVNALLLGDSALYLCASSLGSINEQFFGPGTRLTVL.

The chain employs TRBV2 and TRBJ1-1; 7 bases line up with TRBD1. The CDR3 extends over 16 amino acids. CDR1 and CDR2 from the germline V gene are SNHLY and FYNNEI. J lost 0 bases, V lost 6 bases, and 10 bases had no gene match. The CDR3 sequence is CASSTMGQLMNTEAFF. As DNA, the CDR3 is TGTGCCAGCAGCACCATGGGACAGCTAATGAACACTGAAGCTTTCTTT.

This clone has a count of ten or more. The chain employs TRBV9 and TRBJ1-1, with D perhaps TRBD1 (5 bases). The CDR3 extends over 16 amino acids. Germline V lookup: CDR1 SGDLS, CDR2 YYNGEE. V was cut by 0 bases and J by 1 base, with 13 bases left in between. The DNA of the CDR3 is TGTGCCAGCAGCGTAGAGGCAGGGTGGCGGAACACTGAAGCTTTCTTT. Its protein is CASSVEAGWRNTEAFF.

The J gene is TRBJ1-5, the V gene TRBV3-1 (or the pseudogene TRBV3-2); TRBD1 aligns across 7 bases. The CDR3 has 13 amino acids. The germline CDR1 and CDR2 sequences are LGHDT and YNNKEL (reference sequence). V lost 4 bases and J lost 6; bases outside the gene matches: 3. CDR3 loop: CASSRQGGQPQHF. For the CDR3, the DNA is TGTGCCAGCAGCCGACAGGGCGGTCAGCCCCAGCATTTT.

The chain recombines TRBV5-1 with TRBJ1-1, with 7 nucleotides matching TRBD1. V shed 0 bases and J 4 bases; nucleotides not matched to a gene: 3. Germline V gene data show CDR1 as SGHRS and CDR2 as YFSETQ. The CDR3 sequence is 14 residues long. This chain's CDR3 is CASSLVAGGTEAFF. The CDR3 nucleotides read TGCGCCAGCAGCTTGGTGGCAGGGGGCACTGAAGCTTTCTTT.

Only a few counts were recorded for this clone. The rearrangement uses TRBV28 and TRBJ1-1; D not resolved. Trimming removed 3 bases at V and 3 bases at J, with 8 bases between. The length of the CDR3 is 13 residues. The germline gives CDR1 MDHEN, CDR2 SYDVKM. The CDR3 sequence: CASSLGSYTEAFF. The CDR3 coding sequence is TGTGCCAGCAGTTTGGGGAGTTACACTGAAGCTTTCTTT.

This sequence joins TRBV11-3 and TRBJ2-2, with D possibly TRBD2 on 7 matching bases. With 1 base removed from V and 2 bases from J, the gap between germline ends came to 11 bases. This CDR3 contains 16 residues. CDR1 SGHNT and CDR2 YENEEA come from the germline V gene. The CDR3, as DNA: TGTGCCAGCAGCTTAGGGGGCGGGGGCAACACCGGGGAGCTGTTTTTT. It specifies CASSLGGGGNTGELFF.

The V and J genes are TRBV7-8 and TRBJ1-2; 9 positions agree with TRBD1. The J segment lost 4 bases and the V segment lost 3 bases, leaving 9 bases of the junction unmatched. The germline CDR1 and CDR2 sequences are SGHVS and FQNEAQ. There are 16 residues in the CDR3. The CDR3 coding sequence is TGTGCCAGCAGCTTGGGACAGGGAGCCCTAGGCTATGGCTACACCTTC. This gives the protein CASSLGQGALGYGYTF.

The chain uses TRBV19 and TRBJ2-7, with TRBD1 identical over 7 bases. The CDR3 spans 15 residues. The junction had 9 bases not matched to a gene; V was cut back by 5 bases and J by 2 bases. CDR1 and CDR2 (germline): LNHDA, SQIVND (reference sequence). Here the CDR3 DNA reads TGTGCCAGTAGTTCGAACGCGGACAGGCCCTACGAGCAGTACTTC. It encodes CASSSNADRPYEQYF. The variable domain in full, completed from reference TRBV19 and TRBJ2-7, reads DGGITQSPKYLFRKEGQNVTLSCEQNLNHDAMYWYRQDPGQGLRLIYYSQIVNDFQKGDIAEGYSVSREKKESFPLTVTSAQKNPTAFYLCASSSNADRPYEQYFGPGTRLTVT.

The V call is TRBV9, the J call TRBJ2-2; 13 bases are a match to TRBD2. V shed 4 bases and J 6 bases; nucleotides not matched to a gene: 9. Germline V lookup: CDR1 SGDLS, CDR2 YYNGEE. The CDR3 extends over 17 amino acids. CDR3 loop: CASSPRTSGGGSGELFF. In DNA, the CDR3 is TGTGCCAGCAGCCCCCGGACTAGCGGGGGAGGTTCCGGGGAGCTGTTTTTT.

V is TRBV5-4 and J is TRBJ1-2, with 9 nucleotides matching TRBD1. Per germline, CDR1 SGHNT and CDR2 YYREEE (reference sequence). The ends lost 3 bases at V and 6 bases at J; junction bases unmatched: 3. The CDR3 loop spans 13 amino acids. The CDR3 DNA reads TGTGCCAGCAGCTGGGACAGGGCGAATGGCTACACCTTC. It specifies CASSWDRANGYTF.